Here is one T cell receptor beta chain with its context. The source of the sample is a study of regulatory T cells in long-lasting Graves disease. Time point here: persistent/refractory GD, antithyroid drugs over 5 years with positive TRAb. The TCR library was made from RNA extracted from PBMCs. The ends lost 0 bases at V and 3 bases at J; junction bases unmatched: 8. CDR1 is LGHNA, CDR2 YSLEER, per germline. The CDR3 spans 17 residues. To make TCR beta libraries, researchers used iRepertoire HTBI primers and Arm-PCR of CDR3 regions. TCRdb ran MiXCR on the multiplex PCR reads and lists one entry per CDR3 protein. The table lists 300,000 to 500,000 distinct CDR3 sequences, 20% of them singletons.

The TCR comes from a female donor with Graves disease. Here the sequenced sample was peripheral blood mononuclear cells (PBMCs), taken when the disease was refractory, from a patient treated with antithyroid drugs. This chain connects TRBV4-3 to TRBJ2-7; 10 bases fit TRBD2. CDR3: CASSQDLGLADYYEQYF. CDR3 in DNA: TGCGCCAGCAGCCAAGATCTCGGACTAGCGGATTACTACGAGCAGTACTTC.